This entry describes one T cell receptor beta chain. The antigen remains undetermined. The PCR made use of 60 Vbeta and 13 Jbeta primers. Clones were read by immunoSEQ multiplex PCR, and TCRdb kept only the in-frame ones, dropping some. The sample lists about 140,000 clones; approximately 88% were seen once. This CDR3 contains 17 residues. CDR1 and CDR2 from the germline V gene are MGHRA and YSYEKL. V gave up 2 bases and J gave up 3 bases, with 20 bases separating them. These data belong to a study of cytomegalovirus exposure and HLA in healthy donors. General study results and limits: The later analysis indicated that the majority of CMV-associated TCR beta chains appeared HLA-restricted. Data from an earlier analysis indicated that most TCR beta V segments were productive either about 90% or about 30% of the time.

Sequenced input: PBMCs. The origin of this receptor is a woman between 40 and 55 years old in good health and CMV-seronegative. J is TRBJ2-7 and V is TRBV4-1; TRBD1 is a possible D gene (6 bases). In DNA, the CDR3 is TGCGCCAGCAGCCAATCTGCACAGGGTTACGTGTTCTACGAGCAGTACTTC. As protein: CASSQSAQGYVFYEQYF.